A selection of T cell receptor beta chains follows, all from one sample in a study of T cell repertoires in cytomegalovirus infection. One entry per CDR3 protein, called by TCRdb with MiXCR from the reads. The sample includes some 600,000 distinct CDR3 sequences, roughly a quarter of them seen just once. The sequenced sample was CD8+ T cells from PBMCs. These receptors were taken from a human donor in good health (CMV status not recorded). Some clones in this sample may be carry-over from other donors' samples. Each CDR3 is given with its conserved first and last residue. D genes are given only for firm matches. Clone sizes are given selectively: once, few, many, or a class where the clone is expanded.

cdr3_length: 17
j_call: TRBJ2-2
clone_size: many
v_call: TRBV10-3
d_call: TRBD1
cdr3_aa: CAISESGQEWVTGELFF
cdr3_nt: TGTGCCATCAGTGAGTCGGGACAGGAATGGGTCACCGGGGAGCTGTTTTTT

cdr3_length: 16
j_call: TRBJ2-1
clone_size: many
v_call: TRBV7-6
d_call: TRBD1
cdr3_aa: CASSPRGQSSYNEQFF
cdr3_nt: TGTGCCAGCAGCCCGAGGGGGCAGAGCTCCTACAATGAGCAGTTCTTC

cdr3_length: 16
j_call: TRBJ2-1
clone_size: few
v_call: TRBV10-3
d_call: TRBD2
cdr3_aa: CAISEEAGGLYNEQFF
cdr3_nt: TGTGCCATCAGTGAGGAGGCGGGGGGACTATACAATGAGCAGTTCTTC

cdr3_length: 14
j_call: TRBJ1-4
clone_size: many
v_call: TRBV6-2/TRBV6-3
d_call: NA
cdr3_aa: CASSYIGFGEKLFF
cdr3_nt: TGTGCCAGCAGTTACATCGGTTTTGGCGAAAAACTGTTTTTT

cdr3_length: 15
j_call: TRBJ2-4
clone_size: many
v_call: TRBV20-1
d_call: TRBD2
cdr3_aa: CSARDRGGHKNIQYF
cdr3_nt: TGCAGTGCTAGAGATCGGGGGGGGCATAAGAACATTCAGTACTTC

cdr3_length: 14
j_call: TRBJ1-4
clone_size: NA
v_call: TRBV20-1
d_call: NA
cdr3_aa: CSARDARGSEKLFF
cdr3_nt: TGCAGTGCTAGAGATGCCAGGGGAAGTGAAAAACTGTTTTTT

cdr3_length: 12
j_call: TRBJ2-1
clone_size: NA
v_call: TRBV2
d_call: NA
cdr3_aa: CASSGLLNEQFF
cdr3_nt: TGTGCCAGCAGTGGACTCCTCAATGAGCAGTTCTTC

cdr3_length: 15
j_call: TRBJ1-2
clone_size: many
v_call: TRBV7-2
d_call: NA
cdr3_aa: CASSSDRIFNYGYTF
cdr3_nt: TGTGCCAGCAGCTCAGATCGAATCTTTAACTATGGCTACACCTTC

cdr3_length: 13
j_call: TRBJ1-2
clone_size: few
v_call: TRBV7-9
d_call: NA
cdr3_aa: CASSFRGFYGYTF
cdr3_nt: TGTGCCAGCAGCTTTCGGGGCTTCTATGGCTACACCTTC

cdr3_length: 14
j_call: TRBJ2-2
clone_size: many
v_call: TRBV12-3/TRBV12-4
d_call: TRBD1
cdr3_aa: CASSLGQGAGELFF
cdr3_nt: TGTGCCAGCAGTTTGGGACAGGGGGCCGGGGAGCTGTTTTTT

cdr3_length: 15
j_call: TRBJ2-3
clone_size: NA
v_call: TRBV5-1
d_call: NA
cdr3_aa: CASSNRDGDTDTQYF
cdr3_nt: TGCGCCAGCAGCAACCGGGACGGGGACACAGATACGCAGTATTTT

cdr3_length: 12
j_call: TRBJ2-2
clone_size: NA
v_call: TRBV11-3
d_call: NA
cdr3_aa: CASQKELGELFF
cdr3_nt: TGTGCCAGCCAAAAGGAGCTCGGGGAGCTGTTTTTT

cdr3_length: 17
j_call: TRBJ2-3
clone_size: few
v_call: TRBV5-4
d_call: NA
cdr3_aa: CASSSPSMWPFTDTQYF
cdr3_nt: TGTGCCAGCAGCTCTCCCTCGATGTGGCCCTTCACAGATACGCAGTATTTT

cdr3_length: 16
j_call: TRBJ2-3
clone_size: many
v_call: TRBV7-2
d_call: NA
cdr3_aa: CASSHRPDREEDTQYF
cdr3_nt: TGTGCCAGCAGCCATAGACCTGACAGGGAGGAAGATACGCAGTATTTT

cdr3_length: 17
j_call: TRBJ2-3
clone_size: NA
v_call: TRBV14
d_call: TRBD2
cdr3_aa: CASSQVLASGGTDTQYF
cdr3_nt: TGTGCCAGCAGCCAAGTCTTGGCTAGCGGCGGCACAGATACGCAGTATTTT

cdr3_length: 18
j_call: TRBJ1-1
clone_size: NA
v_call: TRBV29-1
d_call: NA
cdr3_aa: CSVGVKYRLSLVNTEAFF
cdr3_nt: TGCAGCGTCGGGGTAAAATACAGGTTATCCTTGGTGAACACTGAAGCTTTCTTT

cdr3_length: 15
j_call: TRBJ1-6
clone_size: NA
v_call: TRBV28
d_call: NA
cdr3_aa: CASSIPRTLDSPLHF
cdr3_nt: TGTGCCAGCAGTATCCCCAGGACATTGGATTCACCCCTCCACTTT

cdr3_length: 13
j_call: TRBJ2-2
clone_size: NA
v_call: TRBV29-1
d_call: NA
cdr3_aa: CSSKEGNTGELFF
cdr3_nt: TGCAGCTCGAAGGAGGGGAACACCGGGGAGCTGTTTTTT

cdr3_length: 14
j_call: TRBJ2-2
clone_size: NA
v_call: TRBV4-1
d_call: NA
cdr3_aa: CASSQGGDLGELFF
cdr3_nt: TGCGCCAGCAGCCAGGGCGGGGACCTAGGGGAGCTGTTTTTT

cdr3_length: 20
j_call: TRBJ2-2
clone_size: NA
v_call: TRBV7-9
d_call: TRBD1
cdr3_aa: CASFPIITVGQDITIGELFF
cdr3_nt: TGTGCCAGCTTCCCAATAATCACCGTCGGACAGGATATTACAATCGGGGAGCTGTTTTTT

cdr3_length: 11
j_call: TRBJ1-2
clone_size: few
v_call: TRBV20-1
d_call: NA
cdr3_aa: CSARAPGGYTF
cdr3_nt: TGCAGTGCTAGAGCTCCGGGTGGCTACACCTTC

cdr3_length: 22
j_call: TRBJ2-2
clone_size: NA
v_call: TRBV28
d_call: TRBD2
cdr3_aa: CASSLKLAGGAVPEANTGELFF
cdr3_nt: TGTGCCAGCAGTTTAAAACTAGCGGGGGGCGCCGTCCCCGAGGCGAACACCGGGGAGCTGTTTTTT

cdr3_length: 16
j_call: TRBJ2-5
clone_size: NA
v_call: TRBV4-3
d_call: TRBD2
cdr3_aa: CASSQDLAGGRETQYF
cdr3_nt: TGCGCCAGCAGCCAAGATTTAGCGGGGGGGCGAGAGACCCAGTACTTC

cdr3_length: 10
j_call: TRBJ2-1
clone_size: NA
v_call: TRBV10-3
d_call: TRBD2
cdr3_aa: CASGGSEQFF
cdr3_nt: TGTGCCTCGGGGGGGAGTGAGCAGTTCTTC

cdr3_length: 19
j_call: TRBJ2-2
clone_size: many
v_call: TRBV7-2
d_call: TRBD2
cdr3_aa: CASIDAGTSGARPTGELFF
cdr3_nt: TGTGCCAGCATCGACGCCGGGACTAGCGGGGCCCGACCCACCGGGGAGCTGTTTTTT

cdr3_length: 15
j_call: TRBJ2-3
clone_size: NA
v_call: TRBV10-3
d_call: NA
cdr3_aa: CAISAGYVSTDTQYF
cdr3_nt: TGTGCCATCAGTGCGGGGTATGTTAGCACAGATACGCAGTATTTT

cdr3_length: 22
j_call: TRBJ2-2
clone_size: few
v_call: TRBV6-2/TRBV6-3
d_call: TRBD2
cdr3_aa: CASSSSILRGVGSLANTGELFF
cdr3_nt: TGTGCCAGCAGTTCATCGATTCTCCGGGGGGTCGGCTCCCTTGCGAACACCGGGGAGCTGTTTTTT

cdr3_length: 15
j_call: TRBJ2-1
clone_size: NA
v_call: TRBV6-5
d_call: TRBD2
cdr3_aa: CASSYSGLAFNEQFF
cdr3_nt: TGTGCCAGCAGTTACTCAGGACTAGCGTTCAATGAGCAGTTCTTC

cdr3_length: 15
j_call: TRBJ2-1
clone_size: few
v_call: TRBV12-3/TRBV12-4
d_call: NA
cdr3_aa: CASSFPGSIHNEQFF
cdr3_nt: TGTGCCAGCAGTTTTCCAGGGTCAATACACAATGAGCAGTTCTTC

cdr3_length: 14
j_call: TRBJ1-1
clone_size: many
v_call: TRBV7-8
d_call: NA
cdr3_aa: CASSLARYNTEAFF
cdr3_nt: TGTGCCAGCAGCTTAGCGCGATACAACACTGAAGCTTTCTTT

cdr3_length: 12
j_call: TRBJ1-1
clone_size: few
v_call: TRBV29-1
d_call: NA
cdr3_aa: CSVELRRAEAFF
cdr3_nt: TGCAGCGTGGAGTTAAGGCGAGCTGAAGCTTTCTTT

cdr3_length: 13
j_call: TRBJ1-1
clone_size: many
v_call: TRBV7-8
d_call: NA
cdr3_aa: CASTAQGEGKTFF
cdr3_nt: TGTGCCAGCACCGCCCAGGGTGAGGGGAAGACTTTCTTT

cdr3_length: 14
j_call: TRBJ1-2
clone_size: NA
v_call: TRBV14
d_call: NA
cdr3_aa: CASSQVTRDYGYTF
cdr3_nt: TGTGCCAGCAGCCAAGTTACACGAGACTATGGCTACACCTTC

cdr3_length: 14
j_call: TRBJ2-1
clone_size: many
v_call: TRBV28
d_call: TRBD2
cdr3_aa: CASSLSGGNNEQFF
cdr3_nt: TGTGCCAGCAGCCTGAGCGGGGGGAACAATGAGCAGTTCTTC

cdr3_length: 13
j_call: TRBJ1-1
clone_size: NA
v_call: TRBV4-1
d_call: NA
cdr3_aa: CASSPQRGTEAFF
cdr3_nt: TGTGCCAGCAGCCCTCAGCGAGGCACTGAAGCTTTCTTT

cdr3_length: 15
j_call: TRBJ2-1
clone_size: few
v_call: TRBV15
d_call: TRBD2
cdr3_aa: CATSRDRASGNEQFF
cdr3_nt: TGTGCCACCAGCAGAGATCGGGCTAGCGGGAATGAGCAGTTCTTC

cdr3_length: 17
j_call: TRBJ2-3
clone_size: once
v_call: TRBV11-2
d_call: NA
cdr3_aa: CASSLIEGRSSTDTQYF
cdr3_nt: TGTGCCAGCAGCTTAATCGAGGGGCGATCTAGCACAGATACGCAGTATTTT

cdr3_length: 13
j_call: TRBJ2-3
clone_size: few
v_call: TRBV29-1
d_call: NA
cdr3_aa: CSVEARWTDTQYF
cdr3_nt: TGCAGCGTTGAAGCACGGTGGACAGATACGCAGTATTTT

cdr3_length: 15
j_call: TRBJ1-1
clone_size: once
v_call: TRBV5-1
d_call: NA
cdr3_aa: CASSWRAGVNTEAFF
cdr3_nt: TGCGCCAGCAGCTGGAGGGCAGGGGTGAACACTGAAGCTTTCTTT

cdr3_length: 14
j_call: TRBJ2-1
clone_size: few
v_call: TRBV14
d_call: TRBD1
cdr3_aa: CASSQRAGGDEQFF
cdr3_nt: TGTGCCAGCAGCCAGAGGGCAGGGGGAGATGAGCAGTTCTTC

cdr3_length: 16
j_call: TRBJ1-3
clone_size: NA
v_call: TRBV7-6
d_call: NA
cdr3_aa: CASSLAGTFSGNTIYF
cdr3_nt: TGTGCCAGCAGCTTAGCGGGCACTTTCTCTGGAAACACCATATATTTT

cdr3_length: 13
j_call: TRBJ1-2
clone_size: few
v_call: TRBV29-1
d_call: TRBD1
cdr3_aa: CSVYSGTGYGYTF
cdr3_nt: TGCAGCGTCTACTCCGGGACAGGCTATGGCTACACCTTC

cdr3_length: 15
j_call: TRBJ2-7
clone_size: NA
v_call: TRBV6-2/TRBV6-3
d_call: TRBD1
cdr3_aa: CASSRQGLITYEQYF
cdr3_nt: TGTGCCAGCAGTCGACAGGGGTTGATCACCTACGAGCAGTACTTC

cdr3_length: 14
j_call: TRBJ2-5
clone_size: many
v_call: TRBV27
d_call: NA
cdr3_aa: CASSRASWQETQYF
cdr3_nt: TGTGCCAGTAGCAGGGCCTCGTGGCAAGAGACCCAGTACTTC

cdr3_length: 12
j_call: TRBJ1-4
clone_size: NA
v_call: TRBV5-5
d_call: NA
cdr3_aa: CASSSGGEKLFF
cdr3_nt: TGTGCCAGCAGCTCGGGTGGAGAAAAACTGTTTTTT

cdr3_length: 17
j_call: TRBJ1-6
clone_size: once
v_call: TRBV7-9
d_call: NA
cdr3_aa: CASSLALRDGHNSPLHF
cdr3_nt: TGTGCCAGCAGCCTAGCGTTGAGGGACGGGCATAATTCACCCCTCCACTTT

cdr3_length: 16
j_call: TRBJ2-5
clone_size: NA
v_call: TRBV4-2
d_call: NA
cdr3_aa: CASSQEGGLVEETQYF
cdr3_nt: TGTGCCAGCAGCCAAGAAGGAGGCCTAGTAGAAGAGACCCAGTACTTC

cdr3_length: 11
j_call: TRBJ2-7
clone_size: few
v_call: TRBV29-1
d_call: NA
cdr3_aa: CSGKDSYEQYF
cdr3_nt: TGCAGCGGCAAAGACTCCTACGAGCAGTACTTC